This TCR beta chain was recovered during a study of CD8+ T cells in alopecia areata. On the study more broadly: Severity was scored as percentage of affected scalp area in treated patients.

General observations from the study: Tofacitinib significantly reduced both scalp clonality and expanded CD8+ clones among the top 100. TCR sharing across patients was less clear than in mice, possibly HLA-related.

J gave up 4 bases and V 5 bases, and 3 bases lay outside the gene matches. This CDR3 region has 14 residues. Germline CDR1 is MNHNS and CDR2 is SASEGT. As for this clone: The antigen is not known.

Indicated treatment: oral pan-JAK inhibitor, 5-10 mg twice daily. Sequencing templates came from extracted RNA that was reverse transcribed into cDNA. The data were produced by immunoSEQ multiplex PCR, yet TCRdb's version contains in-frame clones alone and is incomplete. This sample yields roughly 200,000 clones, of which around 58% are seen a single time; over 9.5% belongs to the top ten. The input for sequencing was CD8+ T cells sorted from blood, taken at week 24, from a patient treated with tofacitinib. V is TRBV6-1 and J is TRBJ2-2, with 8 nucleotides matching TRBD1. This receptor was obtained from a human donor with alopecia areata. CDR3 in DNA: TGTGCCAGCAGTCAGACAGGGGTCACCGGGGAGCTGTTTTTT. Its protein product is CASSQTGVTGELFF.